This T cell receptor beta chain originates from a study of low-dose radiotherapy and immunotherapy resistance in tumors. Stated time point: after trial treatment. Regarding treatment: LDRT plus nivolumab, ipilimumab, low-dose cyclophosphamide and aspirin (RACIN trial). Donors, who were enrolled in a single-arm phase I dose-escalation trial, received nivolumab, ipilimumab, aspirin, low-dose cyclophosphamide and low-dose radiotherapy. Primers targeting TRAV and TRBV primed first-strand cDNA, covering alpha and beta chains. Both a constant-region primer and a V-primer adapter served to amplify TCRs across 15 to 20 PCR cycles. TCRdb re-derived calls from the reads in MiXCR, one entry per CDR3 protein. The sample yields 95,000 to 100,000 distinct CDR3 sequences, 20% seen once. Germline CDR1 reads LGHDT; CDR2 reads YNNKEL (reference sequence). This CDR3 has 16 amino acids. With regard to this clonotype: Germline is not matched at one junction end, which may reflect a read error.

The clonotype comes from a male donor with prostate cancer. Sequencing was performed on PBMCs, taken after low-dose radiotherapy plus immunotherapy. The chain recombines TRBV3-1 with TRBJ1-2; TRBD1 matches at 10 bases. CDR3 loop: CANTEAGTGDSFGYTF. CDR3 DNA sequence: TGTGCCAACACCGAAGCAGGGACAGGGGATTCTTTCGGCTACACATTC.